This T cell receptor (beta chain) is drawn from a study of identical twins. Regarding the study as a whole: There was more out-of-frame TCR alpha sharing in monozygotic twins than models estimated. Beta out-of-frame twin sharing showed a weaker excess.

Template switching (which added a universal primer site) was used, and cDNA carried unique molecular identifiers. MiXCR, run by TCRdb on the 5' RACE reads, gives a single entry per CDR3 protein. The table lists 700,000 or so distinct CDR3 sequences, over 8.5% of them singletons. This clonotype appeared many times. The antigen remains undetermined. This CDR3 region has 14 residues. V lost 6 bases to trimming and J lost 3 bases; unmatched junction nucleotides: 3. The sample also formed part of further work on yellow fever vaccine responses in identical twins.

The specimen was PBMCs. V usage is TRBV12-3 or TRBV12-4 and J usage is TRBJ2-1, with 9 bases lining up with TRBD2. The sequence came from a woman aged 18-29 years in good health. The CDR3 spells CASSAGGRYNEQFF. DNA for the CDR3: TGTGCCAGCAGCGCGGGAGGGCGCTACAATGAGCAGTTCTTC.